The T cell receptor (beta chain) described here comes from a study of CD8 T cells in ankylosing spondylitis. General study results and limits: The study identified a TCR beta motif of eight highly homologous variants that appeared characteristic of ankylosing spondylitis blood.

Germline trimming cut 5 bases from V and 4 bases from J; bases unmatched to any gene: 7. The CDR3 runs to 14 residues. Germline V gene lookup returns CDR1 SGHAT and CDR2 FQNNGV. Using its own MiXCR run on the 5' RACE reads, TCRdb lists one record per CDR3 protein. This sample has about 450,000 distinct CDR3 sequences; more than 25% occur once, and the top ten carry about 0.89%. This clonotype appeared a few times. Its matching antigen is unknown. This sequence joins TRBV11-2 and TRBJ2-7, with 8 bases matching TRBD2. Material for sequencing was blood, either unsorted or a sorted T cell fraction (not recorded which). This TCR derives from a male donor with ankylosing spondylitis. The CDR3 spells CASSELADGYEQYF. In DNA, the CDR3 is TGTGCCAGCAGCGAACTAGCGGATGGATACGAGCAGTACTTC.